This TCR beta chain is drawn from a study of cytotoxic CD8 clonotypes in ibrutinib-treated CLL (dated by TCRdb to about 2021). Notes on the research overall: The cohort had about ten relapsed/refractory and around 15 treatment-naive patients; roughly 18 were IGHV unmutated. Partial responses were observed in 24 patients and complete responses in 2; after a median follow-up of roughly 72 months, remission was maintained in 15 or so patients and progression was observed in approximately 12. Samples at response were collected after a median of around twelve months of treatment, with a range of about 6 to 36 months. On average, each sample yielded some 250,000 productive templates and about 100,000 productive rearrangements. Of the 86 participants in the trial, roughly 25 had longitudinal samples available. Cryopreserved peripheral blood mononuclear cells were collected at three points: before therapy, at response, and at either sustained remission or disease progression. Every remission and progressive disease sample was obtained while ibrutinib was still being received by the patients. On the study overall, not on this receptor specifically: At baseline, clonality was higher than in age-matched healthy donors and showed a strong correlation with circulating CD8+ T-cell counts. Sampling times were not matched between sustained-remission and progressing patients, and lymph node repertoires were not studied. Public clonotypes were rare and either contracted or stayed stable during treatment, and the rise in clonality at ibrutinib response reflected the expansion of private clonotypes. An increase in clonality was observed at ibrutinib response, with clonality remaining stable during sustained remission and falling back toward baseline at progression.

Note on this clone: Its recognized antigen is unknown. Per-nucleotide qualities are absent, and no much larger clonotype sits a single base away.

Sample time point, as interpreted from the label and publication: approximately eleven months on ibrutinib. For TCR beta library preparation, around 1.9 micrograms of genomic DNA were extracted from the cryopreserved PBMCs. Longitudinal blood samples from CLL patients on ibrutinib monotherapy underwent high-throughput TCR beta sequencing. The patients took part in an open-label, single-center phase 2 trial of ibrutinib monotherapy. The goal of deep resolution MiSeq sequencing was a depth between 1 in 1 million and 1 in 200,000 T cells, and coverage averaged 10x per clonotype. TCR beta libraries were generated with the immunoSEQ hsTCRB Kit. In the authors' own workflow: The data were analyzed with ImmunoSEQ Analyzer and ImmunoSEQ Data Assistant, and V, D and J gene assignments followed IMGT definitions. Clonality, with values ranging from 0 to 1, was calculated as one minus the normalized Shannon entropy of productive rearrangement frequencies. Public clonotype analysis was restricted to overrepresented clonotypes comprising at least 0.05% of each patient's repertoire. Fewer than 15 age-matched healthy donor repertoires from immuneACCESS served as clonality controls. TCRdb holds this immuneACCESS table with in-frame rearrangements only. Some clones are missing; in checked studies, unresolved V genes explain under half, and the rest has no known cause. V and J calls plus clone size are reproduced from that table; the DNA served to infer D and trimming. The sample contains about 200,000 clones, 75% to 80% of them found a single time. The ten largest clonotypes hold around 10% of the sample.

Counted from cysteine to phenylalanine, this CDR3 has 12 amino acids. The CDR3 DNA has 36 bases and is translated from base 1. The germline V gene encodes CDR1 SNHLY and CDR2 FYNNEI. The V end loses 7 bases and the J end loses 5 bases, and a stretch of 11 bases separates them. The rearranged chain carries TRBV2 and TRBJ1-1; 5 matching bases give a weak D call of TRBD1. The sequence derives from a human donor with chronic lymphocytic leukemia. Sample: PBMCs, taken after 12 months of ibrutinib treatment. The CDR3 reads CASTEGLTEAFF. The DNA sequence follows: TGTGCCAGCACGGAGGGGTTGACTGAAGCTTTCTTT.